The 20 T cell receptor beta chains presented below share a single source sample, sequenced in a study of control samples from healthy donors and cancer patients. Sequencing used immunoSEQ multiplex PCR; TCRdb keeps in-frame clones, though not all of them. The sample holds about 89,000 clones, around 86% seen once. Material for sequencing was blood. These receptors all stem from a man in his thirties or forties in good health.

This chain joins TRBV27 and TRBJ2-5; 7 nucleotides line up with TRBD1. V trimming: 2 bases; J trimming: 4 bases; junction bases outside the gene matches: 4. The CDR3 is 14 amino acids. The germline V gene has CDR1 MNHEY and CDR2 SMNVEV (reference sequence). The CDR3 bases are TGTGCCAGCAGTTTAAGGGGGCCCCCAGAGACCCAGTACTTC. This gives the protein CASSLRGPPETQYF.

The chain recombines TRBV5-1 with TRBJ2-7, with TRBD1 matching 8 bases. With 5 bases clipped from V and 6 bases from J, the junction kept 7 bases outside the gene matches. Germline loops: CDR1 SGHRS, CDR2 YFSETQ. The CDR3 contains 13 residues. CDR3 in amino acids: CASSPGQGGEQYF. In DNA, the CDR3 is TGCGCCAGCAGTCCCGGACAGGGTGGCGAGCAGTACTTC.

The chain employs TRBV11-1 and TRBJ2-1; D possibly corresponds to TRBD2 (5 bases). CDR1 SGHAT and CDR2 FQDESV come from the germline V gene (reference sequence). V lost 5 bases and J lost 2, with 13 bases in between. The CDR3 length is 15 residues. As DNA, the CDR3 is TGTGCCAGCAGCCCCCAGGCCGGGGCCTACAATGAGCAGTTCTTC. Encoded protein: CASSPQAGAYNEQFF.

V usage is TRBV6-5 and J usage is TRBJ2-2; D is undetermined. The CDR3 extends over 12 amino acids. V shed 6 bases and J shed 7 bases, with 9 bases lying between them. Germline lookup yields CDR1 MNHEY and CDR2 SVGAGI. The CDR3 loop is CASSASDGELFF. CDR3 nucleotide sequence: TGTGCCAGCAGCGCCTCGGACGGGGAGCTGTTTTTT.

The chain recombines TRBV7-9 with TRBJ1-4, with 9 positions matching TRBD1. This CDR3 comprises 14 residues. Unmatched junction bases numbered 5, after V lost 4 bases and J lost 8 bases. The V gene's germline CDR1 is SEHNR and CDR2 FQNEAQ (reference sequence). The CDR3 loop reads CASSSGTGKEKLFF. DNA for the CDR3: TGTGCCAGCAGCTCCGGGACAGGGAAAGAAAAACTGTTTTTT.

This clone was picked up a small number of times. The DNA for the CDR3 is TGTGCCAGCAGTTTACAGGGAGGACAGCCCCAGCATTTT. The encoded protein is CASSLQGGQPQHF. This chain joins TRBV27 and TRBJ1-5; a possible D gene is TRBD1 (5 bases). The CDR3 is made up of 13 amino acids. The germline V and J ends were trimmed by 2 bases and 7 bases, with 9 bases remaining between them. Germline V gene data show CDR1 as MNHEY and CDR2 as SMNVEV (reference sequence).

The V call is TRBV3-1 (or the pseudogene TRBV3-2), the J call TRBJ1-1, with D perhaps matching TRBD1 (5 bases). Germline V CDR1 and CDR2: LGHDT, YNNKEL (reference sequence). Trimming took off 3 bases at V and 10 bases at J, with 18 bases between the two ends. The CDR3 has 14 residues. CDR3 nucleotides: TGTGCCAGCAGCCAGGGGGACCCCTTCGGTGGAGCTTTCTTT. It codes for CASSQGDPFGGAFF.

The gene calls are TRBV19 and TRBJ2-5, with 9 bases matching TRBD1. The trim removed 1 base at V and 1 base at J, leaving 10 bases unmatched. Germline V CDR1 and CDR2: LNHDA, SQIVND (reference sequence). The CDR3 is 18 amino acids. The CDR3 spells CASSIGSEGQGFQETQYF. CDR3 bases: TGTGCCAGTAGTATAGGTAGTGAAGGACAGGGGTTCCAAGAGACCCAGTACTTC.

CDR3 sequence reads: CASSKQGRSTDTQYF. The CDR3 coding sequence is TGTGCCAGCAGTAAGCAGGGAAGAAGCACAGATACGCAGTATTTT. The chain uses TRBV2 and TRBJ2-3; a possible D gene is TRBD1 (5 bases). The CDR3 is made up of 15 amino acids. V was pared by 5 bases and J by 0 bases, with 12 bases between. The germline V gene encodes CDR1 SNHLY and CDR2 FYNNEI.

This clone was seen a single time. Other DNA sequences in this specimen translate into the identical CDR3. This sequence joins TRBV7-3 and TRBJ2-1; tentatively, D is TRBD1 (6 bases). CDR3 length: 15 amino acids. With 1 base removed from V and 10 bases from J, the gap between germline ends came to 17 bases. Germline V gene sequence: CDR1 SGHTA, CDR2 FQGTGA. CDR3 residues: CASSLIRVGGGEQFF. Written as DNA, the CDR3 is TGTGCCAGCAGCTTAATTAGGGTAGGGGGTGGCGAGCAGTTCTTC.

V and J are TRBV6-6 and TRBJ2-5; D is ambiguous. The germline V gene has CDR1 MNHNY and CDR2 SVGAGI (reference sequence). The CDR3 loop spans 18 amino acids. Trimming cost V 5 bases and J 1 base, with 23 bases left between them. CDR3 nucleotides: TGTGCCAGCAGTCCCGACACCATAGAGGCGAGCGTCCAAGAGACCCAGTACTTC. Encoded protein: CASSPDTIEASVQETQYF.

This chain connects TRBV7-8 to TRBJ1-4; 10 nucleotides align to TRBD1. V lost 5 bases, J lost 3 bases, and 3 bases stayed unmatched. The germline CDR1 and CDR2 sequences are SGHVS and FQNEAQ. This CDR3 has 15 amino acids. The CDR3: CASSEGTGANEKLFF. CDR3 nucleotide sequence: TGTGCCAGCAGCGAAGGGACAGGGGCTAATGAAAAACTGTTTTTT.

V usage is TRBV5-1 and J usage is TRBJ1-6, with 9 nucleotides matching TRBD1. J lost 9 bases, V lost 3 bases, and 7 bases had no gene match. From germline, CDR1 is SGHRS and CDR2 YFSETQ. The CDR3 sequence is 15 residues long. Here the CDR3 reads CASSSSRQGGSPLHF. DNA of the CDR3: TGCGCCAGCAGCTCGAGCCGACAGGGGGGTTCACCCCTCCACTTT.

The chain couples TRBV20-1 to TRBJ2-3; D is unclear. The V end was cut by 6 bases, the J end by 5 bases, with 9 bases between. Germline assignment: CDR1 DFQATT and CDR2 SNEGSKA (reference sequence). The CDR3 is 11 residues long. The CDR3 reads CSAPLEDTQYF. The CDR3 DNA is TGCAGTGCCCCTCTGGAAGATACGCAGTATTTT.

This clone occurred a few times. The chain employs TRBV29-1 and TRBJ1-1; 7 bases map to TRBD1. This CDR3 is built from 18 residues. V lost 2 bases, J lost 1 base, and 16 bases stayed unmatched. CDR1 SQVTM and CDR2 ANQGSEA come from the germline V gene. DNA for the CDR3: TGCAGCGTTGAACACCTGGGGAAAAGGGGGCTGGAGAACACTGAAGCTTTCTTT. This gives the protein CSVEHLGKRGLENTEAFF. The full variable domain, its missing parts supplied by reference TRBV29-1 and TRBJ1-1, is SAVISQKPSRDICQRGTSLTIQCQVDSQVTMMFWYRQQPGQSLTLIATANQGSEATYESGFVIDKFPISRPNLTFSTLTVSNMSPEDSSIYLCSVEHLGKRGLENTEAFFGQGTRLTVV.

The rearrangement uses TRBV19 and TRBJ1-2; perhaps TRBD1 as D (5 bases). The CDR3 runs to 12 residues. Trimming stripped 6 bases from V and 7 bases from J, with 12 bases between. Germline loops: CDR1 LNHDA, CDR2 SQIVND (reference sequence). The CDR3 bases are TGTGCCAGTAGCCCCGGGACTCGTGGCTACACCTTC. Translating gives CASSPGTRGYTF.

This chain joins TRBV30 and TRBJ1-2; D is uncertain. Germline V CDR1 and CDR2: GTSNPN, SVGIG (reference sequence). The CDR3 spans 11 residues. V gave up 1 base and J gave up 11 bases, with 11 bases separating them. The CDR3 is CAWSDSPRYTF. The CDR3 bases are TGTGCCTGGAGTGATTCACCCAGGTACACCTTC. Supplemented by reference TRBV30 and TRBJ1-2, the full variable domain reads SQTIHQWPATLVQPVGSPLSLECTVEGTSNPNLYWYRQAAGRGLQLLFYSVGIGQISSEVPQNLSASRPQDRQFILSSKKLLLSDSGFYLCAWSDSPRYTFGSGTRLTVV.

In this sample, this clone turned up once. V is TRBV9 and J is TRBJ2-1; 7 positions agree with TRBD1. After removal of 2 bases from V and 5 bases from J, the junction contained 4 bases not matched to a gene. From germline, CDR1 is SGDLS and CDR2 YYNGEE. The CDR3 extends over 14 amino acids. DNA for the CDR3: TGTGCCAGCAGCGTTGACAGGGCAGACAATGAGCAGTTCTTC. Its protein is CASSVDRADNEQFF.

The rearrangement links TRBV5-1 to TRBJ1-2; D not certain. With 4 bases removed from V and 0 bases from J, the gap between germline ends came to 16 bases. Germline loops: CDR1 SGHRS, CDR2 YFSETQ. The CDR3 contains 16 residues. CDR3 nucleotide sequence: TGCGCCAGCAGCCACAATGGGCCGGCAGCTAACTATGGCTACACCTTC. Protein product: CASSHNGPAANYGYTF. Based on the CDR3 plus reference TRBV5-1 and TRBJ1-2, the full variable domain is KAGVTQTPRYLIKTRGQQVTLSCSPISGHRSVSWYQQTPGQGLQFLFEYFSETQRNKGNFPGRFSGRQFSNSRSEMNVSTLELGDSALYLCASSHNGPAANYGYTFGSGTRLTVV.

The V call is TRBV10-2, the J call TRBJ1-1; no clear D gene. CDR3 length: 13 residues. Trimming took 7 bases from V and 1 from J, leaving 10 bases between them. Looked up from germline, CDR1 is WSHSY and CDR2 is SAAADI. Here the CDR3 DNA reads TGCGCCAGCACTGGCACTTCGAACACTGAAGCTTTCTTT. It encodes CASTGTSNTEAFF.